A selection of T cell receptor beta chains follows, all from one sample in a study of blood T cell repertoires in COVID-19. Profiling relied on immunoSEQ multiplex PCR, and the TCRdb table lists in-frame clones only, not all of them. The profile shows 40,000 or so clones, 70% to 80% of them singletons. Sample: peripheral blood. The receptor source for this set is an older man with acute or convalescent COVID-19. The CDR3 runs from the conserved cysteine through the conserved F or W. A D gene is named only where the DNA matches it firmly. Clone size is given for some rows only: seen once, a few or many times, or a class if the clone is expanded.

v_gene: TRBV19
d_gene: NA
abundance: NA
j_gene: TRBJ1-5
CDR3nt: TGTGCCAGTAGTAATCCCCGGGTAGGCCTTAGCAATCAGCCCCAGCATTTT
CDR3aa: CASSNPRVGLSNQPQHF

v_gene: TRBV5-1
d_gene: NA
abundance: NA
j_gene: TRBJ2-1
CDR3nt: TGCGCCAGCAGCTACGCGTCAGGTTACAATGAGCAGTTCTTC
CDR3aa: CASSYASGYNEQFF

v_gene: TRBV19
d_gene: NA
abundance: NA
j_gene: TRBJ1-1
CDR3nt: TGTGCCAGTAGTATGAACAGGGCAACTGAAGCTTTCTTT
CDR3aa: CASSMNRATEAFF

v_gene: TRBV19
d_gene: NA
abundance: NA
j_gene: TRBJ1-5
CDR3nt: TGTGCCAGTAGTATTGCAGGGTATAGCAATCAGCCCCAGCATTTT
CDR3aa: CASSIAGYSNQPQHF

v_gene: TRBV12-3/TRBV12-4
d_gene: NA
abundance: once
j_gene: TRBJ1-1
CDR3nt: TGTGCCAGCAACCGAGGGGGGGCAGCTGAAGCTTTCTTT
CDR3aa: CASNRGGAAEAFF

v_gene: TRBV11-3
d_gene: TRBD1
abundance: NA
j_gene: TRBJ2-3
CDR3nt: TGTGCCAGCAGCCGACAGGGGCCCGATACGCAGTATTTT
CDR3aa: CASSRQGPDTQYF

v_gene: TRBV5-4
d_gene: TRBD1
abundance: NA
j_gene: TRBJ1-2
CDR3nt: TGTGCCAGCAGCTTAAGGACAGGGGGAGTATATGGCTACACCTTC
CDR3aa: CASSLRTGGVYGYTF

v_gene: TRBV15
d_gene: TRBD1
abundance: NA
j_gene: TRBJ2-1
CDR3nt: TGTGCCACCAGCAGAGGGGACAGCCTCAATGAGCAGTTCTTC
CDR3aa: CATSRGDSLNEQFF

v_gene: TRBV3-1/TRBV3-2
d_gene: TRBD1
abundance: once
j_gene: TRBJ1-5
CDR3nt: TGTGCCAGCAGCCCCACAGGGGGCGGCCAGCCCCAGCATTTT
CDR3aa: CASSPTGGGQPQHF

v_gene: TRBV19
d_gene: NA
abundance: NA
j_gene: TRBJ1-4
CDR3nt: TGTGCCAGTAGACGAATAGGGGAGGGGAATGAAAAACTGTTTTTT
CDR3aa: CASRRIGEGNEKLFF

v_gene: TRBV6-6
d_gene: NA
abundance: few
j_gene: TRBJ2-5
CDR3nt: TGTGCCAGCAGTGTCAGGGCGGTGGAAGAGACCCAGTACTTC
CDR3aa: CASSVRAVEETQYF

v_gene: TRBV5-6
d_gene: NA
abundance: NA
j_gene: TRBJ1-3
CDR3nt: TGTGCCAGCAGCCTTCGGGGGGTTGGAAACACCATATATTTT
CDR3aa: CASSLRGVGNTIYF

v_gene: TRBV18
d_gene: TRBD1
abundance: NA
j_gene: TRBJ1-2
CDR3nt: TGTGCCAGCTCTCAACGGACCGGGACAGGGGGCTCTGGTGGCTACACCTTC
CDR3aa: CASSQRTGTGGSGGYTF

v_gene: TRBV5-1
d_gene: TRBD1
abundance: NA
j_gene: TRBJ1-1
CDR3nt: TGCGCCAGCAGCTCAGGACAGGGGTTGGCTGAAGCTTTCTTT
CDR3aa: CASSSGQGLAEAFF

v_gene: TRBV6-2/TRBV6-3
d_gene: TRBD1
abundance: NA
j_gene: TRBJ1-4
CDR3nt: TGTGCCAGCAGTTACTCGCCAACAGGGGTCCGGGGTGAAAAACTGTTTTTT
CDR3aa: CASSYSPTGVRGEKLFF

v_gene: TRBV3-1/TRBV3-2
d_gene: TRBD1
abundance: NA
j_gene: TRBJ1-5
CDR3nt: TGTGCCAGCAGCCAAGAGAGAACAGGGGGCAATCAGCCCCAGCATTTT
CDR3aa: CASSQERTGGNQPQHF

v_gene: TRBV6-5
d_gene: NA
abundance: NA
j_gene: TRBJ1-2
CDR3nt: TGTGCCAGCCTCACTCGGGCAGGGACTAATGGCTACACCTTC
CDR3aa: CASLTRAGTNGYTF

v_gene: TRBV6-6
d_gene: TRBD1
abundance: NA
j_gene: TRBJ2-1
CDR3nt: TGTGCCAGCAGCCCTGACAGGGGGCCTAGCGGGTCGGTTTTCTTC
CDR3aa: CASSPDRGPSGSVFF

v_gene: TRBV5-1
d_gene: NA
abundance: once
j_gene: TRBJ1-1
CDR3nt: TGCGCCAGCAGCTTGGATACCACAGGAAACACTGAAGCTTTCTTT
CDR3aa: CASSLDTTGNTEAFF

v_gene: TRBV19
d_gene: NA
abundance: once
j_gene: TRBJ1-2
CDR3nt: TGTGCCAGTACCACCGGCGGGATCCCCTATGGCTACACCTTC
CDR3aa: CASTTGGIPYGYTF

v_gene: TRBV20-1
d_gene: TRBD1
abundance: NA
j_gene: TRBJ1-2
CDR3nt: TGCAGTGCTAGTCGGGCAGGGGGCTATGGCTACACCTTC
CDR3aa: CSASRAGGYGYTF

v_gene: TRBV19
d_gene: NA
abundance: NA
j_gene: TRBJ2-6
CDR3nt: TGTGCCAGTAGTATTGTCACGGGTGGGGCCAACGTCCTGACTTTC
CDR3aa: CASSIVTGGANVLTF

v_gene: TRBV13
d_gene: TRBD1
abundance: NA
j_gene: TRBJ2-2
CDR3nt: TGTGCCAGCAGCAGCAACAGGGGGCTGGATGCCGGGGAGCTGTTTTTT
CDR3aa: CASSSNRGLDAGELFF

v_gene: TRBV20-1
d_gene: NA
abundance: NA
j_gene: TRBJ2-5
CDR3nt: TGCAGTGCTAGTACCCAGCGAAGGGAGACCCAGTACTTC
CDR3aa: CSASTQRRETQYF

v_gene: TRBV28
d_gene: NA
abundance: NA
j_gene: TRBJ2-5
CDR3nt: TGTGCCAGCTTAACCGCGAAGACCCAGTACTTC
CDR3aa: CASLTAKTQYF

v_gene: TRBV29-1
d_gene: NA
abundance: NA
j_gene: TRBJ2-5
CDR3nt: TGCAGCGTTGCGGGGTTGGGGGAGACCCAGTACTTC
CDR3aa: CSVAGLGETQYF

v_gene: TRBV3-1/TRBV3-2
d_gene: NA
abundance: few
j_gene: TRBJ2-5
CDR3nt: TGTGCCAGCAGCCAAGCCGAACAGTATAGGGAGACCCAGTACTTC
CDR3aa: CASSQAEQYRETQYF

v_gene: TRBV19
d_gene: NA
abundance: NA
j_gene: TRBJ2-3
CDR3nt: TGTGCCAGTAGGTTGACAGAGGTAAACACAGATACGCAGTATTTT
CDR3aa: CASRLTEVNTDTQYF

v_gene: TRBV7-8
d_gene: TRBD2
abundance: NA
j_gene: TRBJ2-7
CDR3nt: TGTGCCAGCAGCTTTCTTAGCGGGAGGGACCTGTACTTC
CDR3aa: CASSFLSGRDLYF

v_gene: TRBV10-1
d_gene: NA
abundance: NA
j_gene: TRBJ2-1
CDR3nt: TGCGCCAGCAGCTCACTAGCAAATGAGCAGTTCTTC
CDR3aa: CASSSLANEQFF

v_gene: TRBV11-3
d_gene: NA
abundance: NA
j_gene: TRBJ1-1
CDR3nt: TGTGCCAGCAGCTTAACGGGGAGAACTGAAGCTTTCTTT
CDR3aa: CASSLTGRTEAFF

v_gene: TRBV10-1
d_gene: TRBD2
abundance: few
j_gene: TRBJ2-7
CDR3nt: TGCGCCAGCAGTGAGTCACTAGCGGGAGGCTACGAGCAGTACTTC
CDR3aa: CASSESLAGGYEQYF

v_gene: TRBV2
d_gene: TRBD1
abundance: NA
j_gene: TRBJ2-7
CDR3nt: TGTGCCAGCAGAAGGGGGCAGGGGGCCTACGAGCAGTACTTC
CDR3aa: CASRRGQGAYEQYF

v_gene: TRBV4-2
d_gene: NA
abundance: few
j_gene: TRBJ1-5
CDR3nt: TGTGCCAGCAGCCAAGAGGCTTATAGCAATCAGCCCCAGCATTTT
CDR3aa: CASSQEAYSNQPQHF

v_gene: TRBV27
d_gene: TRBD1
abundance: NA
j_gene: TRBJ2-7
CDR3nt: TGTGCCAGCACTCCCCGAAGGGACAGTAACTACGAGCAGTACTTC
CDR3aa: CASTPRRDSNYEQYF

v_gene: TRBV27
d_gene: NA
abundance: once
j_gene: TRBJ1-4
CDR3nt: TGTGCCAGCAGTACAGAAGGGGATGAAAAACTGTTTTTT
CDR3aa: CASSTEGDEKLFF

v_gene: TRBV5-4
d_gene: NA
abundance: NA
j_gene: TRBJ1-3
CDR3nt: TGTGCCAGCAGCTTGGGGCCAGGGAACTCTGGAAACACCATATATTTT
CDR3aa: CASSLGPGNSGNTIYF

v_gene: TRBV28
d_gene: NA
abundance: NA
j_gene: TRBJ1-5
CDR3nt: TGTGCCAGCAGTCCTTACCCCCAGGGGTCTTGGGAAAGCAATCAGCCCCAGCATTTT
CDR3aa: CASSPYPQGSWESNQPQHF

v_gene: TRBV3-1/TRBV3-2
d_gene: NA
abundance: NA
j_gene: TRBJ1-4
CDR3nt: TGTGCCAGCAGCCAAAGCCAGGGGTTGAATGAAAAACTGTTTTTT
CDR3aa: CASSQSQGLNEKLFF

v_gene: TRBV5-4
d_gene: NA
abundance: NA
j_gene: TRBJ2-6
CDR3nt: TGTGCCAGCAGCTTAGCCGGCTCTGGGGCCAACGTCCTGACTTTC
CDR3aa: CASSLAGSGANVLTF

v_gene: TRBV9
d_gene: NA
abundance: NA
j_gene: TRBJ2-1
CDR3nt: TGTGCCAGCAGCCCCGCCGGACAGGTCTTTGCGGGAGAGCAGTTCTTC
CDR3aa: CASSPAGQVFAGEQFF

v_gene: TRBV7-9
d_gene: NA
abundance: NA
j_gene: TRBJ1-3
CDR3nt: TGTGCCAGCAGCCCTGACAGTGGGGGAAACACCATATATTTT
CDR3aa: CASSPDSGGNTIYF

v_gene: TRBV21-1
d_gene: NA
abundance: NA
j_gene: TRBJ2-4
CDR3nt: TGTGCCAGCAGTTATACAGGGTCGGAAGACATTCAGTACTTC
CDR3aa: CASSYTGSEDIQYF

v_gene: TRBV7-9
d_gene: NA
abundance: NA
j_gene: TRBJ1-2
CDR3nt: TGTGCCAGCAGCCAAAGGTCGCAGCGGGCGGGCTACACCTTC
CDR3aa: CASSQRSQRAGYTF

v_gene: TRBV27
d_gene: TRBD1
abundance: NA
j_gene: TRBJ1-1
CDR3nt: TGTGCCAGCAGTTCACTCAGGGGGCCTGTCTCTGAAGCTTTCTTT
CDR3aa: CASSSLRGPVSEAFF